Listed below are T cell receptor beta chains from one sample, sequenced in a study of low-dose radiotherapy and immunotherapy resistance in tumors. In TCRdb, the reads were re-called with MiXCR into one record per CDR3 protein. Here the sample spans roughly 32,000 distinct CDR3 sequences, around 50% being singletons. The sequenced sample was PBMCs, obtained after low-dose radiotherapy plus immunotherapy. Every receptor here comes from a male donor with gallbladder cancer. The CDR3 runs from the conserved cysteine through the conserved F or W. The D gene is left open where the match is weak. The size of a clone is reported for some rows only, either as once, few or many, or as a class for expanded clones.

- | TRBJ1-1 | TRBV6-1 | - | 14 | TGTGCCAGCAGTGAAACACTACCCAACACTGAAGCTTTCTTT | CASSETLPNTEAFF
- | TRBJ2-2 | TRBV14 | TRBD1 | 18 | TGTGCCAGCAGCCAAGATCGCGACAGGGGAGGGAACACCGGGGAGCTGTTTTTT | CASSQDRDRGGNTGELFF
many | TRBJ2-1 | TRBV7-3 | - | 15 | TGTGCCAGCAGCTCGGTGTGGGGCTCCTACAATGAGCAGTTCTTC | CASSSVWGSYNEQFF
once | TRBJ2-5 | TRBV9 | - | 17 | - | CASSIYLCSVGQETQYF
few | TRBJ2-3 | TRBV5-4 | TRBD2 | 15 | TGTGCCAGCAGCTGGACTAGCGGGGGGAAGGATACGCAGTATTTT | CASSWTSGGKDTQYF
medium-sized | TRBJ1-2 | TRBV11-2 | - | 17 | TGTGCCAGCAGCTTAGAGTTGGGCCAGGCGTCTAACTATGGCTACACCTTC | CASSLELGQASNYGYTF
- | TRBJ2-5 | TRBV7-2 | TRBD2 | 15 | TGTGCCAGCAGCGTCGGACTAGCGGGGCCAGAGACCCAGTACTTC | CASSVGLAGPETQYF
- | TRBJ2-1 | TRBV6-1 | TRBD2 | 15 | TGTGCCAGCAGGAGCGGGAGGAACTCCTACAATGAGCAGTTCTTC | CASRSGRNSYNEQFF
- | TRBJ1-2 | TRBV6-8 | - | 13 | TGTGCCAGCAAAGCAGGGTCAAGCTATGGCTACACCTTC | CASKAGSSYGYTF
few | TRBJ2-3 | TRBV19 | - | 12 | TGTGCCAGTAACGAGGGCACAGATACGCAGTATTTT | CASNEGTDTQYF
once | TRBJ2-7 | TRBV29-1 | - | 12 | TGCAGCGTTTCCTCAGGGGGGAACGAGCAGTACTTC | CSVSSGGNEQYF
few | TRBJ2-1 | TRBV5-5 | - | 15 | TGTGCCAGCAGCTTGACACCGAGCTCCTACAATGAGCAGTTCTTC | CASSLTPSSYNEQFF
few | TRBJ2-3 | TRBV7-2 | - | 16 | TGTGCCAGCAGTCGACGACTAGATAGACGCACAGATACGCAGTATTTT | CASSRRLDRRTDTQYF
medium-sized | TRBJ2-7 | TRBV20-1 | TRBD2 | 13 | TGCAGTACGCCCGGGAGGGCCTATAACGAGCAGTACTTC | CSTPGRAYNEQYF
many | TRBJ2-1 | TRBV9 | - | 17 | TGTGCCAGCAGCGTAGCCCTTGGGGCGGGCCCCTACAATGAGCAGTTCTTC | CASSVALGAGPYNEQFF
many | TRBJ2-1 | TRBV3-1 | TRBD2 | 15 | TGTGCCAGCAGGAACGAGGGACTAGTTCTCAATGAGCAGTTCTTC | CASRNEGLVLNEQFF
- | TRBJ2-3 | TRBV3-1 | - | 14 | TGTGCCAGCAGTCCTGCTCCCCCGGGAAGCACGCAGTATTTT | CASSPAPPGSTQYF
many | TRBJ1-1 | TRBV3-1 | TRBD1 | 14 | TGTGCCAGCAGCCAGACGACAGGGCTTACTGAAGCTTTCTTT | CASSQTTGLTEAFF
- | TRBJ1-1 | TRBV6-2/TRBV6-3 | - | 15 | TGTGCCAGCAGTACGCCTCGCGGGGGGGGCACTGAAGCTTTCTTT | CASSTPRGGGTEAFF
- | TRBJ2-2 | TRBV5-1 | TRBD1 | 17 | TGCGCCAGCAGCTTGGGCGGACAGGGGGCGCCCCCCGGGGAGCTGTTTTTT | CASSLGGQGAPPGELFF
few | TRBJ2-7 | TRBV10-3 | - | 14 | TGTGCCAGCAGTTTACTGGACACCACCTACGAGCAGTACTTC | CASSLLDTTYEQYF
many | TRBJ2-7 | TRBV20-1 | TRBD1 | 14 | TGCAGTGCTCCCTCGGACAGGCGCTCCTACGAGCAGTACTTC | CSAPSDRRSYEQYF
- | TRBJ2-7 | TRBV4-3 | TRBD2 | 15 | TGCGCCAGCAGCCAGCCGGCTAGCGGGAAGTACGAGCAGTACTTC | CASSQPASGKYEQYF
- | TRBJ2-7 | TRBV11-1 | - | 13 | TGTGCCAGCAGCTTAATGGGGAACTACGAGCAGTACTTC | CASSLMGNYEQYF
few | TRBJ2-7 | TRBV28 | TRBD1 | 15 | TGTGCCAGCAGTCAGCCCGGGACAGGGCTATTCGAGCAGTACTTC | CASSQPGTGLFEQYF
medium-sized | TRBJ1-3 | TRBV5-4 | - | 15 | TGTGCCAGCAGCTTGCTGGGCGGGGCTGGAAACACCATATATTTT | CASSLLGGAGNTIYF
- | TRBJ2-1 | TRBV21-1 | - | 15 | TGTGCCAGCAGCAGACGAGAGCCGTCCTACAATGAGCAGTTCTTC | CASSRREPSYNEQFF
many | TRBJ2-1 | TRBV5-1 | TRBD2 | 15 | TGCGCCAGCTCCGGGACTAGCGGGAACTACAATGAGCAGTTCTTC | CASSGTSGNYNEQFF
many | TRBJ2-3 | TRBV6-1 | TRBD2 | 14 | TGTGCCAGCAGTGACCTAGCGGGCACAGATACGCAGTATTTT | CASSDLAGTDTQYF
few | TRBJ2-7 | TRBV9 | TRBD2 | 15 | TGTGCCAGCAGCGGAGGGACTAGCGGTCTCTACGAGCAGTACTTC | CASSGGTSGLYEQYF
- | TRBJ2-1 | TRBV5-4 | - | 11 | TGTGCCAGCAGCTTATCCAATGAGCAGTTCTTC | CASSLSNEQFF
- | TRBJ2-1 | TRBV7-9 | TRBD2 | 16 | TGTGCCAGCAGCCCTCGGGAAGCGGGGGAAGGGTATGAGCAGTTCTTC | CASSPREAGEGYEQFF
once | TRBJ2-3 | TRBV20-1 | - | 14 | TGCAGTGCTAGAAGTCCTGTTATCACAGATACGCAGTATTTT | CSARSPVITDTQYF
many | TRBJ2-2 | TRBV12-3/TRBV12-4 | - | 14 | TGTGCCAGCAGTTTGGCGGGGTCTGCCGGGGAGCTGTTTTTT | CASSLAGSAGELFF
many | TRBJ2-3 | TRBV4-1 | - | 15 | TGCGCCAGCAGCCAAGATGTCGGCAGGAGAGATACGCAGTATTTT | CASSQDVGRRDTQYF
medium-sized | TRBJ1-5 | TRBV12-3/TRBV12-4 | TRBD1 | 15 | TGTGCCAGCAGTTCGACCGGGACAGGAGATCAGCCCCAGCATTTT | CASSSTGTGDQPQHF
medium-sized | TRBJ2-2 | TRBV6-5 | - | 13 | TGTGCCAGCAGTTACTCCGGCACCGGGGAGCTGTTTTTT | CASSYSGTGELFF
- | TRBJ1-3 | TRBV12-3/TRBV12-4 | - | 13 | TGTGCCAGTACGACAGGCTCTGGAAACACCATATATTTT | CASTTGSGNTIYF
once | TRBJ2-5 | TRBV28 | - | 12 | TGTGCGGGGCCGCGACCCCAAGAGACCCAGTACTTC | CAGPRPQETQYF
once | TRBJ1-2 | TRBV28 | - | 14 | TGTGCCAGCCAGTTGGGGGTGTGGAACTATGGCTACACCTTC | CASQLGVWNYGYTF
medium-sized | TRBJ1-4 | TRBV6-2/TRBV6-3 | - | 12 | TGTGCCAGCAGTCCCCAGTCTGAAAAACTGTTTTTT | CASSPQSEKLFF
medium-sized | TRBJ2-2 | TRBV2 | - | 13 | TGTGCCAGCAGTGTTGGGAACACCGGGGAGCTGTTTTTT | CASSVGNTGELFF
many | TRBJ2-5 | TRBV19 | - | 14 | TGTGCCAGTAGTATAGTTGCGGGTTCCGAGACCCAGTACTTC | CASSIVAGSETQYF
- | TRBJ1-5 | TRBV28 | - | 14 | TGTGCCAGCAGTTTTTCTCCTCGACATCAGCCCCAGCATTTT | CASSFSPRHQPQHF
- | TRBJ1-2 | TRBV5-6 | - | 13 | TGTGCCAGCAGCTTGGACAGAAACTATGGCTACACCTTC | CASSLDRNYGYTF
- | TRBJ1-1 | TRBV29-1 | - | 13 | TGCAGCGTTGCCGACAGCCTCAACACTGAAGCTTTCTTT | CSVADSLNTEAFF
- | TRBJ2-7 | TRBV28 | TRBD2 | 15 | TGTGCCAGCAGTGCCCCCGGGCGGGAGGTCTACGAGCAGTACTTC | CASSAPGREVYEQYF
- | TRBJ1-1 | TRBV6-8 | TRBD1 | 18 | TGTGCCAGCAGCGCCCCCGGGACAGGGACCCCGGGGGACACTGAAGCTTTCTTT | CASSAPGTGTPGDTEAFF
- | TRBJ2-7 | TRBV5-5 | - | 11 | TGTGCCAGCAACACAGGGTTCGAGCAGTACTTC | CASNTGFEQYF
many | TRBJ1-1 | TRBV5-1 | - | 14 | TGCGCCAGCAGCTTGGCTCAGACGAACACTGAAGCTTTCTTT | CASSLAQTNTEAFF
- | TRBJ2-7 | TRBV5-1 | - | 15 | TGCGCCAGCACCTCCTCTGCGGGGGCAGGAGGCGAGCAGTACTTC | CASTSSAGAGGEQYF
- | TRBJ1-5 | TRBV1 | - | 18 | TGCGCCAGCAGCCAGACTCTCTACAGGGGAAATAGCAATCAGCCCCAGCATTTT | CASSQTLYRGNSNQPQHF